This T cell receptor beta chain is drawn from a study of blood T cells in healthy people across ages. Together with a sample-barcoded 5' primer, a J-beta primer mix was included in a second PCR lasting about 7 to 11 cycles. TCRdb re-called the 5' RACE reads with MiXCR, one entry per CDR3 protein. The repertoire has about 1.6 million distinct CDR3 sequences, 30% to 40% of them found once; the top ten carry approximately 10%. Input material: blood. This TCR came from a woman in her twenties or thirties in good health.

The CDR3 loop reads CASSPGTGGPCGEQFF. CDR3 coding DNA: TGTGCCAGCAGCCCCGGGACAGGGGGGCCTTGTGGTGAGCAGTTCTTC. V and J are TRBV9 and TRBJ2-1, with 11 bases fitting TRBD1. Germline trimming cut 4 bases from V and 9 bases from J; bases unmatched to any gene: 12. The V gene's germline CDR1 is SGDLS and CDR2 YYNGEE. The CDR3 is 16 residues long.